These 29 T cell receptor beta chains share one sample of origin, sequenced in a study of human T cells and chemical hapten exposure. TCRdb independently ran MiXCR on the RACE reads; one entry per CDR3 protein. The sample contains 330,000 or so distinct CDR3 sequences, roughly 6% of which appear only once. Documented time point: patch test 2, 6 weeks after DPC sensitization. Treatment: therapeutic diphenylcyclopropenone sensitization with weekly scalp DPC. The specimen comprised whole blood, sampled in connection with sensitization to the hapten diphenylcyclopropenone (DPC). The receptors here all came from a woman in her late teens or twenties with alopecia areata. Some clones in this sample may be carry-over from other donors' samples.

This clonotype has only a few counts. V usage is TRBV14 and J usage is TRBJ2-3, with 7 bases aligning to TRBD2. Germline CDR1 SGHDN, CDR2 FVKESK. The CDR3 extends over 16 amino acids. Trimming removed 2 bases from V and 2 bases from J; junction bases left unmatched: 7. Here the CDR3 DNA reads TGTGCCAGCAGCCAAAGAACCGGGACTACCACAGATACGCAGTATTTT. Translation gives CASSQRTGTTTDTQYF.

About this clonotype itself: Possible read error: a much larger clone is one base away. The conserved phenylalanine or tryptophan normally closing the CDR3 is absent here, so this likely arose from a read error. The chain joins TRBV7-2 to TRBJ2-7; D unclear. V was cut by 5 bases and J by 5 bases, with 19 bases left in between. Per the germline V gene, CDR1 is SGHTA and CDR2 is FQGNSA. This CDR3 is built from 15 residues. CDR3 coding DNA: TGTGCCAGCAGCCCACAGAGCAACGTAATCGACGAGCAGTACTGC. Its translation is CASSPQSNVIDEQYC.

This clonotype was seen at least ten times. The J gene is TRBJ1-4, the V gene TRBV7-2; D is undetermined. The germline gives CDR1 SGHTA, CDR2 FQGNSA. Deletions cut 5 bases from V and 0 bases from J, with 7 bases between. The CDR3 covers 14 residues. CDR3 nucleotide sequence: TGTGCCAGCAGCAATTATGCAACTAATGAAAAACTGTTTTTT. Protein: CASSNYATNEKLFF.

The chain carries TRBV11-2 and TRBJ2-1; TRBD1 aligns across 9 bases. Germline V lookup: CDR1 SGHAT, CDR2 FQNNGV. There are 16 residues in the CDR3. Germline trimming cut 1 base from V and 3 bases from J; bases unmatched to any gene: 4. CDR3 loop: CASSLGTGVDYNEQFF. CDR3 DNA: TGTGCCAGCAGCTTAGGGACAGGGGTTGACTACAATGAGCAGTTCTTC.

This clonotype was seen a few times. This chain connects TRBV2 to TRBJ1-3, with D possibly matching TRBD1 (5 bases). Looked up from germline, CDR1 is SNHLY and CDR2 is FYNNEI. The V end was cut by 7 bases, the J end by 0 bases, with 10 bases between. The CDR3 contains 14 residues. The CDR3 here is CASKAGSSGNTIYF. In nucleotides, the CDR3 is TGTGCCAGCAAAGCAGGGAGCTCTGGAAACACCATATATTTT.

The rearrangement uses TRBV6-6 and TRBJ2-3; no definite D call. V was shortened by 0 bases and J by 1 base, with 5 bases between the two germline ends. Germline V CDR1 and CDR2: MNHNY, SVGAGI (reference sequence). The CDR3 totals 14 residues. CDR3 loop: CASSYSSRTDTQYF. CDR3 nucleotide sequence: TGTGCCAGCAGTTACTCTAGCCGCACAGATACGCAGTATTTT.

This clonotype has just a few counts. CDR3 region: CASSSRRQETQYF. In nucleotides, the CDR3 is TGTGCCAGCAGCTCAAGGAGGCAAGAGACCCAGTACTTC. This rearrangement joins TRBV7-3 to TRBJ2-5; possible D gene TRBD2, 5 bases. Germline V gene sequence: CDR1 SGHTA, CDR2 FQGTGA. Trimming cost V 4 bases and J 2 bases, with 8 bases left between them. CDR3 length equals 13 residues.

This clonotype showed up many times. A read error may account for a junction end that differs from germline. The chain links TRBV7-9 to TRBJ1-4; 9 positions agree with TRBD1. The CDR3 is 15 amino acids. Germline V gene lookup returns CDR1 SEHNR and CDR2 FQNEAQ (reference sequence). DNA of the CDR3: TGTGCCAGCAGCTTGGGGGACAGGGCTAACGAAAAACTGTTTTTT. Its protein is CASSLGDRANEKLFF.

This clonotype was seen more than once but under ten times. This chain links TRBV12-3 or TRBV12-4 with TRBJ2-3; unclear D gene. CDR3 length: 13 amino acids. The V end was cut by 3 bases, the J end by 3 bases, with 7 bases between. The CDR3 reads CASSFRRTDTQYF. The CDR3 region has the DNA TGTGCCAGCAGTTTCCGTAGGACAGATACGCAGTATTTT.

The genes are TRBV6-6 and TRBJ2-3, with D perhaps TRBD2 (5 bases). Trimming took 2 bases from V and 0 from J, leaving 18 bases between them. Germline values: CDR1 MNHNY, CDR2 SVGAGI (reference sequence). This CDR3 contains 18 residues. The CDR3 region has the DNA TGTGCCAGCAGTTACCCCCTCGGGGAATCTTCTAGCACAGATACGCAGTATTTT. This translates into CASSYPLGESSSTDTQYF.

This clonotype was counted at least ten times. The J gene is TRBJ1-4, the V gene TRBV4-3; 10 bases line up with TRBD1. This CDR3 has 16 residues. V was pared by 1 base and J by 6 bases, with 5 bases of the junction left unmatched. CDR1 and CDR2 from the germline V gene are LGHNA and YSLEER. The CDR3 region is CASSQGAGTGDEKLFF. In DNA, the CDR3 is TGCGCCAGCAGCCAAGGGGCCGGGACAGGGGATGAAAAACTGTTTTTT.

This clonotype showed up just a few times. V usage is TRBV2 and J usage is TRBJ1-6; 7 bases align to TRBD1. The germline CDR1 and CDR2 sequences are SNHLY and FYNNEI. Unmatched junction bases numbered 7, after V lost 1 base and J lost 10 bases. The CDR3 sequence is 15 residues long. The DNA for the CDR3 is TGTGCCAGCAGTGAAGTCGACAGGGCAGAATCACCCCTCCACTTT. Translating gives CASSEVDRAESPLHF.

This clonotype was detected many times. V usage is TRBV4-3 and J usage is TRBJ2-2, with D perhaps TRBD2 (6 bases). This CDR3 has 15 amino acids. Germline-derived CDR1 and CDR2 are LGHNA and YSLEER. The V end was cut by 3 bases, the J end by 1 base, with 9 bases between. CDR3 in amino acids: CASSQIGGNTGELFF. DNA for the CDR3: TGCGCCAGCAGCCAGATCGGGGGGAACACCGGGGAGCTGTTTTTT.

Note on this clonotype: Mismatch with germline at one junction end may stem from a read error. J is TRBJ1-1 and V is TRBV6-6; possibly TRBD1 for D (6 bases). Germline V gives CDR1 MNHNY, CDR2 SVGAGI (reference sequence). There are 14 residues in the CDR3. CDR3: CTSRMQGIGTEAFF. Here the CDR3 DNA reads TGTACCAGCAGGATGCAGGGGATAGGCACTGAAGCTTTCTTT.

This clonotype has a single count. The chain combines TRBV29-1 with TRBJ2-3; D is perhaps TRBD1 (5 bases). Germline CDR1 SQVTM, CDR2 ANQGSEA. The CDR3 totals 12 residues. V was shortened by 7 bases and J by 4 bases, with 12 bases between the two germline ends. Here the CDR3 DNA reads TGCAGCGCCCGATTAGGGGCAGATACGCAGTATTTT. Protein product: CSARLGADTQYF.

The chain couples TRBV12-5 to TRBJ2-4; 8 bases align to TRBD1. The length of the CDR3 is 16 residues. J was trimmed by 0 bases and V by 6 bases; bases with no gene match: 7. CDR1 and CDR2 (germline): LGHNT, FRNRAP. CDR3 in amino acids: CASGRGTGLAKNIQYF. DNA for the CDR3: TGTGCTAGTGGACGAGGGACAGGTTTAGCCAAAAACATTCAGTACTTC.

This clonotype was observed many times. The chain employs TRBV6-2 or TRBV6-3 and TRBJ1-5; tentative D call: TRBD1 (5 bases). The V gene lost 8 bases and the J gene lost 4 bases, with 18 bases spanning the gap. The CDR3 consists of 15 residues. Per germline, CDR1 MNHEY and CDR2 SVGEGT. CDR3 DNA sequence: TGTGCCAGCCGCAAAACGGACATTTGGAATCAGCCCCAGCATTTT. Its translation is CASRKTDIWNQPQHF.

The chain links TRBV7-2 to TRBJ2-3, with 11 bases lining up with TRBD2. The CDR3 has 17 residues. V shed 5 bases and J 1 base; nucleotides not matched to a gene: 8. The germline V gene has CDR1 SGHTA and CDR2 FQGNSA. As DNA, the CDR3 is TGTGCCAGCAGCGCCCCCCAACTAGCGGGGGGCACAGATACGCAGTATTTT. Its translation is CASSAPQLAGGTDTQYF.

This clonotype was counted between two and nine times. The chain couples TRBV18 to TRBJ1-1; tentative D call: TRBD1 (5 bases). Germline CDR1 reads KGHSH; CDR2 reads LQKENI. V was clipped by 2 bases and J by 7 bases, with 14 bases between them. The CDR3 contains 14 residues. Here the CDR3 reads CASSPGTDIDEAFF. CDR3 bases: TGTGCCAGCTCACCAGGGACGGATATAGATGAAGCTTTCTTT. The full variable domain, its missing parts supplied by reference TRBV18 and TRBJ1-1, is NAGVMQNPRHLVRRRGQEARLRCSPMKGHSHVYWYRQLPEEGLKFMVYLQKENIIDESGMPKERFSAEFPKEGPSILRIQQVVRGDSAAYFCASSPGTDIDEAFFGQGTRLTVV.

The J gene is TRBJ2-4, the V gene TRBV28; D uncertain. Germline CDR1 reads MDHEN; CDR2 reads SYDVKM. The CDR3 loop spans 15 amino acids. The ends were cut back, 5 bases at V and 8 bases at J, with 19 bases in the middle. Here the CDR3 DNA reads TGTGCCAGCAGTCTCCCGACCCATCCTCGGGACATTCAGTACTTC. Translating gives CASSLPTHPRDIQYF.

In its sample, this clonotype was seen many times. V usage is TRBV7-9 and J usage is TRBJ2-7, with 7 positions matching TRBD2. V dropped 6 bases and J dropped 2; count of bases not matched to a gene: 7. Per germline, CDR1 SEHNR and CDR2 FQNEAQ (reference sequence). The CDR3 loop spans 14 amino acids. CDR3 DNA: TGTGCCAGCAGGACGGGGGGTGGTGCCTACGAGCAGTACTTC. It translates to CASRTGGGAYEQYF.

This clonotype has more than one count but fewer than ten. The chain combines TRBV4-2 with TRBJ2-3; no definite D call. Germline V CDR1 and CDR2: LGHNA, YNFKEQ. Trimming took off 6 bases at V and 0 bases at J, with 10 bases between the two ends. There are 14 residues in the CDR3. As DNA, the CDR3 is TGTGCCAGCAGTACAGAGACGAGCACAGATACGCAGTATTTT. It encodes CASSTETSTDTQYF.

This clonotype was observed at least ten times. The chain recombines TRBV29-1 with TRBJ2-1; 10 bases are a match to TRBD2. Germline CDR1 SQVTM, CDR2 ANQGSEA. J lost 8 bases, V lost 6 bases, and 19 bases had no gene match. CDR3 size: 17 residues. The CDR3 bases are TGCAGCGTCAAAGGGGTCAAGCGGGGGGGCCTTAGCTATGAGCAGTTCTTC. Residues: CSVKGVKRGGLSYEQFF.

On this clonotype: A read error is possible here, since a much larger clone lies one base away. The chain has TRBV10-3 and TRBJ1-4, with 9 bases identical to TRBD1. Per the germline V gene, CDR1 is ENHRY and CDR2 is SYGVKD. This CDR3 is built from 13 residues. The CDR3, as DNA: TGTGCCACCCGGGACAGGGAGAATGCAAAACTGTTTTTT. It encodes CATRDRENAKLFF.

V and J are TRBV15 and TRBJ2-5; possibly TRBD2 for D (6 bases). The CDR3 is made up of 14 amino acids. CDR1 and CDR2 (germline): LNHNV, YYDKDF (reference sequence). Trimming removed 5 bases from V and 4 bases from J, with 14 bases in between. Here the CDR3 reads CATSLIAARETQYF. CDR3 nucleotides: TGTGCCACCAGCCTGATAGCGGCCAGAGAGACCCAGTACTTC.

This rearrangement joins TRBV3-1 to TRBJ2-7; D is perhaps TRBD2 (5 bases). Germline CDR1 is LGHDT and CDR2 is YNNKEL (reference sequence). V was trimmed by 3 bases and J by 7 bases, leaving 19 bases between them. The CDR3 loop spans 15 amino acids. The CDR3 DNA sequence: TGTGCCAGCAGCCATCGGCGGGTCTCCCCCGGTGAGCAGTACTTC. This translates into CASSHRRVSPGEQYF.

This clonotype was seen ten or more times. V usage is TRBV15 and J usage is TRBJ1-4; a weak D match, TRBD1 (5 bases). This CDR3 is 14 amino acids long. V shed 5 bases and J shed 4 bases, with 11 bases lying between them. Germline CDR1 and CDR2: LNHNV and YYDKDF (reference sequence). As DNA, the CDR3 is TGTGCCACCAGCCCGACAGCAATTAATGAAAAACTGTTTTTT. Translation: CATSPTAINEKLFF. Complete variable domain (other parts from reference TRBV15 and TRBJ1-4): DAMVIQNPRYQVTQFGKPVTLSCSQTLNHNVMYWYQQKSSQAPKLLFHYYDKDFNNEADTPDNFQSRRPNTSFCFLDIRSPGLGDTAMYLCATSPTAINEKLFFGSGTQLSVL.

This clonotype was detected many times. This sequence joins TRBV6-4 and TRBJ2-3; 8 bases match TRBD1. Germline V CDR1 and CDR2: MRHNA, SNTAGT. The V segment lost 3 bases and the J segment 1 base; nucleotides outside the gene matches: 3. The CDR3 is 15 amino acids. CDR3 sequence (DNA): TGTGCCAGCAGTGATCAGGGACAGGGCACAGATACGCAGTATTTT. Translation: CASSDQGQGTDTQYF.

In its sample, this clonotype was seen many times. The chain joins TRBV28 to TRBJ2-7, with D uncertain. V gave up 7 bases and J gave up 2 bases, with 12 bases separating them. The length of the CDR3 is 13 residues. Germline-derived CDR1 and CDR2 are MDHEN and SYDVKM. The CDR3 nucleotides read TGTGCCAGCACCCGCGGCCCAACCTACGAGCAGTACTTC. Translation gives CASTRGPTYEQYF.